This T cell receptor (beta chain) was sequenced for a study of patients and donors after allogeneic stem cell transplantation (TCRdb year 2020). Receptor amplification or capture employed RT-PCR. TCRdb records NextSeq 550 as the sequencer. TCRdb trimmed the raw reads at Q25, called clones with MiXCR and kept productive beta chains. Duplicate CDR3 protein sequences are folded into a single record with the most common DNA and genes. In all, the sample holds 95,000 to 120,000 distinct CDR3 sequences, and about a third of those were seen once. The ten top clones hold under 30% of the sample. There are a few counts of this clonotype. The clone's antigen remains unknown. Base quality data are lacking; no much larger clone is found one base away. The sample consisted of blood, either unsorted or a sorted T cell fraction (not recorded which). This clonotype originated in a human donor who was either an allogeneic HSCT recipient or a stem cell or donor lymphocyte infusion donor (not recorded which). It is not recorded whose cells these are; they may come from a transplant donor.

In nucleotides, the sequence is TGTGCCAGCAGTTCAACAGGATTTAATGAAAAACTGTTTTTT. This encodes CASSSTGFNEKLFF. The chain joins TRBV28 to TRBJ1-4, with TRBD1 as a weak D call on 5 bases. V gives up 4 bases and J gives up 4 bases, and the segment between their germline ends measures 10 bases. As encoded in the germline V gene, CDR1 is MDHEN while CDR2 is SYDVKM. The CDR3 numbers 14 residues from cysteine through phenylalanine. Kept here is only the CDR3 DNA, which spans 42 bases and is read in frame from base 1.